The entry that follows covers one TCR beta chain sequence. Its cognate antigen is unknown. CDR1 SQVTM and CDR2 ANQGSEA come from the germline V gene. This CDR3 region has 14 residues. The junction had 7 bases not matched to a gene; V was cut back by 5 bases and J by 3 bases. Researchers took RNA transcripts and amplified the TCR beta CDR3 regions from them. The TCR CDR3 was amplified in a first-round RT-PCR using the HTBI primer set. MiXCR was run by TCRdb on the multiplex PCR reads, yielding one entry per CDR3 protein. Of more than 500,000 distinct CDR3 sequences listed, 40% to 55% are singletons. The sample comes from a study of T cells in Graves' hyperthyroidism and ophthalmopathy. Study observations and caveats: Blood samples included most of the expanded thyroid clonotypes exceeding 0.001. Ophthalmopathy got predicted by the model a median approximately six months before its onset. From stable hyperthyroidism, ophthalmopathy was set apart by a 13 V-J model.

Orbital computed tomography and thyroid ultrasound, together with serum TRAb and thyroxine and clinical symptoms, were used for diagnoses. Sequenced sample: peripheral blood or thyroid tissue (not recorded which). The gene calls are TRBV29-1 and TRBJ1-2; 9 nucleotides align to TRBD1. This sequence was found in an adult woman with Graves' disease, either hyperthyroidism or ophthalmopathy (not recorded which). The CDR3 protein is CSVRTGVNDYGYTF. The CDR3 region has the DNA TGCAGCGTTCGGACAGGGGTCAACGACTATGGCTACACCTTC.